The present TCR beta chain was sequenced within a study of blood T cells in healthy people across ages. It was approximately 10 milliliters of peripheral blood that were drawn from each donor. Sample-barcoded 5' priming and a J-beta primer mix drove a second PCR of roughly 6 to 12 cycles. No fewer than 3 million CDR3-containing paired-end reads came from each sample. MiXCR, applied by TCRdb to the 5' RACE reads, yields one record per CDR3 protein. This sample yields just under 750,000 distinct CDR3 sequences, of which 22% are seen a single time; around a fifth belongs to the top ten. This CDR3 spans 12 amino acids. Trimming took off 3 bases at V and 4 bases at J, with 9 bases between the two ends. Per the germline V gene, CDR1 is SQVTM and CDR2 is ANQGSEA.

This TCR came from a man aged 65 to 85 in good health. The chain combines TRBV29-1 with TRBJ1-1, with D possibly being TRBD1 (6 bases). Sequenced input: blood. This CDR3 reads CSVEKGGTEAFF. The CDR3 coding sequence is TGCAGCGTTGAGAAGGGGGGCACTGAAGCTTTCTTT. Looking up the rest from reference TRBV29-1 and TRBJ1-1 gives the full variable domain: SAVISQKPSRDICQRGTSLTIQCQVDSQVTMMFWYRQQPGQSLTLIATANQGSEATYESGFVIDKFPISRPNLTFSTLTVSNMSPEDSSIYLCSVEKGGTEAFFGQGTRLTVV.